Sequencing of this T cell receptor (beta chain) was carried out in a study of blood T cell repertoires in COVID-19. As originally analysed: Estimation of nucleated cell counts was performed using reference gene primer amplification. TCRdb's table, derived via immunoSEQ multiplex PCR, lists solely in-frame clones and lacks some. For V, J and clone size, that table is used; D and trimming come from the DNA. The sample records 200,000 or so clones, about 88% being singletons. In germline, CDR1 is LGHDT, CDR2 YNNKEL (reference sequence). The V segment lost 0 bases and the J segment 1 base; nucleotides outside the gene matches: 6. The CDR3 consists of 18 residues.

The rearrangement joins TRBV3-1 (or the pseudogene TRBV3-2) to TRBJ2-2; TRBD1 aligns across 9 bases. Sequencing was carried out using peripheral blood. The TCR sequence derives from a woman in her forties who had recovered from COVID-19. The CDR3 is CASSQDGTGLGNTGELFF. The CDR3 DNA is TGTGCCAGCAGCCAAGATGGGACAGGGTTGGGGAACACCGGGGAGCTGTTTTTT.